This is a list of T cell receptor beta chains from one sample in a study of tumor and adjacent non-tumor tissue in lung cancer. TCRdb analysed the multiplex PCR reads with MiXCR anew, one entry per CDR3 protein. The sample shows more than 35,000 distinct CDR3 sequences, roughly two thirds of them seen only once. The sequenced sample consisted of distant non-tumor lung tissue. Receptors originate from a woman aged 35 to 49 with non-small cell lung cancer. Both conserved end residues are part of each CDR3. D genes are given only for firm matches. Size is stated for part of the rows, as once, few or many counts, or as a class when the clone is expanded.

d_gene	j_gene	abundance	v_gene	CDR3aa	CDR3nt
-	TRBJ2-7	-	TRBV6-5	CTSSYSMISGVYEQYF	TGTACCAGCAGTTACTCGATGATTAGTGGGGTCTACGAGCAGTACTTC
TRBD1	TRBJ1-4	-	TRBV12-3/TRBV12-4	CVSSTLDRREKLFF	TGTGTCAGCAGTACGCTGGACAGGAGGGAAAAACTGTTTTTT
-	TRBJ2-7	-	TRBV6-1	CASSEAVSLSYEQYF	TGTGCCAGCAGTGAAGCTGTGAGTCTCTCCTACGAGCAGTACTTC
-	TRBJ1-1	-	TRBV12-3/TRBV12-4	CARKKEAGRTEAFF	TGTGCCAGAAAAAAAGAGGCGGGGAGGACTGAAGCTTTCTTT
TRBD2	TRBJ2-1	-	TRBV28	CATSRGGAYNEQFF	TGTGCCACCAGTCGCGGGGGTGCCTACAATGAGCAGTTCTTC
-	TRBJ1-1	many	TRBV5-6	CASRRGNSEAFF	TGTGCCAGCAGAAGGGGGAACTCTGAAGCTTTCTTT
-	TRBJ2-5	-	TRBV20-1	CSTRGAQLLLQETQYF	TGCAGTACTAGAGGCGCACAGTTACTTTTGCAAGAGACCCAGTACTTC
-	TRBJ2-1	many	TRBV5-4	CASSAALGDEQFF	TGTGCCAGCAGCGCCGCCCTAGGGGATGAGCAGTTCTTC
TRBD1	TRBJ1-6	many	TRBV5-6	CASSFGTGNSPLHF	TGTGCCAGCAGCTTTGGGACAGGCAATTCACCCCTCCACTTT
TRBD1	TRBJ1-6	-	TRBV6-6	CASRDRGREPLHF	TGTGCCAGCCGCGACAGGGGGCGTGAACCCCTCCACTTT
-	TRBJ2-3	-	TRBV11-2	CASSLVTGEVDTQYF	TGTGCCAGCAGCTTAGTGACGGGAGAGGTAGATACGCAGTATTTT
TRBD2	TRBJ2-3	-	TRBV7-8	CASSPYGLAAETDTQYF	TGTGCCAGTAGCCCTTACGGTCTAGCGGCGGAGACAGATACGCAGTATTTT
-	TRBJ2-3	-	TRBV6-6	CASKDVGGDTQYF	TGTGCCAGCAAGGACGTGGGCGGGGATACGCAGTATTTT
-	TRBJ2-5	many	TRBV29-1	CSVEGSGARETQYF	TGCAGCGTTGAAGGGTCGGGAGCGAGAGAGACCCAGTACTTC
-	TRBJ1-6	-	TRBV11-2	CPSSQERTAANSPLHF	TGTCCCAGCAGCCAAGAACGGACAGCGGCGAATTCACCCCTCCACTTT
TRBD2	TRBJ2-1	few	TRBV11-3	CASGGPGLAANNEQFF	TGTGCCAGCGGCGGTCCGGGACTAGCGGCCAACAATGAGCAGTTCTTT
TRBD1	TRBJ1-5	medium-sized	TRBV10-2	CASSEKGGQGANQPQHF	TGCGCCAGCAGTGAGAAGGGGGGACAGGGGGCGAATCAGCCCCAGCATTTT
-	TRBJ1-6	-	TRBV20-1	CSARGSCNSPLHF	TGCAGTGCTAGGGGGAGCTGTAATTCGCCCCTCCACTTT
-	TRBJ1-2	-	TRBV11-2	CASSLETRGRYGYAF	TGTGCCAGCAGCTTAGAGACCCGGGGGCGCTATGGTTACGCCTTC
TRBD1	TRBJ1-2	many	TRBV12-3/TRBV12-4	CASSWSGQGYGYTF	TGTGCCAGCAGTTGGTCGGGACAGGGCTATGGCTACACCTTC
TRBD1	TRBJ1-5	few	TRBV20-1	CSARDRGELQPQHF	TGCAGTGCCAGGGACAGGGGGGAGTTGCAGCCCCAGCATTTT
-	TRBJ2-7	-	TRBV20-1	CSVPGTPSSYEQYF	TGCAGTGTCCCCGGGACTCCGAGCTCCTACGAGCAGTACTTC
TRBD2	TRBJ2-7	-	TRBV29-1	CSVGGWGGVSSHEQYF	TGCAGCGTTGGGGGTTGGGGGGGGGTTTCTTCACACGAGCAGTACTTC
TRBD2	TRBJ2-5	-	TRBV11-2	CANSGSRRLETQYF	TGTGCCAACAGCGGGAGCAGGAGGTTAGAGACCCAGTACTTC
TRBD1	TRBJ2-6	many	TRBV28	CASRTGQLPLTF	TGTGCCAGCAGAACGGGACAGCTCCCCCTGACTTTC
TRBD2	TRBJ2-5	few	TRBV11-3	CASIDSPPAGETQYF	TGTGCCAGCATAGATAGCCCCCCAGCGGGGGAGACCCAGTACTTC